Listed below are T cell receptor beta chains from one sample, sequenced in a study of blood T cell repertoires in COVID-19. Repertoires were generated with immunoSEQ multiplex PCR, while TCRdb's copy carries only in-frame clones and drops some. The sample carries over 200,000 clones, 85% to 90% recorded once. Sequenced: peripheral blood. The receptors originated from a man between 25 and 39 years old with COVID-19, enrolled during active disease. The CDR3 runs from the conserved cysteine through the conserved F or W. The order of the fields is D gene, J gene, V gene, clone size, CDR3 protein, CDR3 DNA. D genes are given only for firm matches. Rows may omit the clone size; those that give it use once, few, many or a size class.

>NA|TRBJ2-1|TRBV5-1|NA
CASTLPSVAYNEQFF
TGCGCCAGCACCCTTCCTAGCGTCGCCTACAATGAGCAGTTCTTC
>NA|TRBJ1-4|TRBV9|once
CASSVGPVHEKLFF
TGTGCCAGCAGCGTAGGGCCAGTCCATGAAAAACTGTTTTTT
>NA|TRBJ2-2|TRBV27|NA
CASTDYLKAGYWTGELFF
TGTGCCAGCACGGACTACTTAAAAGCAGGGTATTGGACCGGGGAGCTGTTTTTT
>NA|TRBJ2-7|TRBV7-2|NA
CASSPRRAGEQYF
TGTGCCAGCAGCCCCCGCCGGGCGGGGGAGCAGTACTTC
>TRBD1|TRBJ2-2|TRBV28|NA
CASSSGQGTGELFF
TGTGCCAGCAGTTCCGGACAGGGGACCGGGGAGCTGTTTTTT
>NA|TRBJ2-2|TRBV9|NA
CASSSRDGYTGELFF
TGTGCCAGCAGCTCCCGGGATGGGTACACCGGGGAGCTGTTTTTT
>TRBD1|TRBJ2-7|TRBV9|NA
CASSAGQPNYEQYF
TGTGCCAGCAGCGCGGGACAGCCGAACTACGAGCAGTACTTC
>TRBD2|TRBJ2-2|TRBV7-9|NA
CASSRQREDTGELFF
TGTGCCAGCAGCCGGCAGCGGGAGGACACCGGGGAGCTGTTTTTT
>NA|TRBJ1-4|TRBV7-9|NA
CASSPDSSKLFF
TGTGCCAGCAGCCCCGACAGTTCCAAACTGTTTTTT
>NA|TRBJ1-5|TRBV19|NA
CASSISRGIGQPQHF
TGTGCCAGTAGTATATCAAGGGGGATCGGTCAGCCCCAGCATTTT
>NA|TRBJ1-1|TRBV6-5|NA
CASKQGGYNTEAFF
TGTGCCAGCAAACAGGGTGGGTACAACACTGAAGCTTTCTTT
>NA|TRBJ1-5|TRBV28|NA
CASTSLGVGQPQHF
TGTGCCAGCACCTCGCTCGGGGTCGGTCAGCCCCAGCATTTT
>NA|TRBJ2-1|TRBV19|NA
CASSIGGDVNEQFF
TGTGCCAGTAGTATTGGCGGGGACGTCAATGAGCAGTTCTTC
>TRBD1|TRBJ2-1|TRBV7-3|NA
CASSRITGGEQFF
TGTGCCAGCAGCCGGATAACAGGGGGGGAGCAGTTCTTC
>TRBD2|TRBJ2-4|TRBV4-2|NA
CASSLGEVTSGRNIQYF
TGTGCCAGCAGCCTTGGGGAGGTAACTAGCGGGAGGAACATTCAGTACTTC
>TRBD2|TRBJ2-7|TRBV4-1|NA
CASSPPTSRYEQYF
TGCGCCAGCAGCCCCCCGACTAGCCGCTACGAGCAGTACTTC
>TRBD1|TRBJ2-7|TRBV5-5|NA
CASSLVDLGQLLSYEQYF
TGTGCCAGCAGCTTGGTCGACTTGGGACAGTTACTCTCCTACGAGCAGTACTTC